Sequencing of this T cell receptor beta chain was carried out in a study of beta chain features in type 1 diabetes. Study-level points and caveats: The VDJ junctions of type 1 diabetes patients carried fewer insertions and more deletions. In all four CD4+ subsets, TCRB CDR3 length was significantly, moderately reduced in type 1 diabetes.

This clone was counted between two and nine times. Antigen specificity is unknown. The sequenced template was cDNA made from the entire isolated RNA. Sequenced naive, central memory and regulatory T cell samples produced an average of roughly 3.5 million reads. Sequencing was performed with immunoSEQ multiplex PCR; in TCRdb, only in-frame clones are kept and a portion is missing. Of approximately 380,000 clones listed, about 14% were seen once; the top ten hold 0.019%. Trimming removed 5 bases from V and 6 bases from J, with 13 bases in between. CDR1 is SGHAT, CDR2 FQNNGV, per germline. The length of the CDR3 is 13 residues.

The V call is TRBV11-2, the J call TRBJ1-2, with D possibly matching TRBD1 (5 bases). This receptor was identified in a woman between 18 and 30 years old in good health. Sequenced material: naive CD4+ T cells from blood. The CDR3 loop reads CASSPGGPDGYTF. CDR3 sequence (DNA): TGTGCCAGCAGCCCGGGGGGTCCAGATGGCTACACCTTC.